Below are 16 T cell receptor beta chains sequenced from a single sample in a study of blood T cell repertoires in COVID-19. Produced via immunoSEQ multiplex PCR; TCRdb's table is partial and in-frame only. The table lists around 320,000 clones, roughly 87% of them singletons, with roughly 2% in the top ten. The specimen sequenced was peripheral blood. The receptor source for this set is a man aged 18-30 years with active or convalescent COVID-19.

The V and J genes are TRBV3-1 (or the pseudogene TRBV3-2) and TRBJ2-7; D gene uncertain. This CDR3 has 16 residues. V lost 1 base to trimming and J lost 2 bases, with 15 bases between them. Germline V gives CDR1 LGHDT, CDR2 YNNKEL (reference sequence). The CDR3 loop is CASSQGPDAGAYEQYF. For the CDR3, the DNA is TGTGCCAGCAGCCAAGGCCCAGATGCCGGAGCCTACGAGCAGTACTTC.

The rearrangement joins TRBV29-1 to TRBJ1-1; no definite D call. The CDR3 is 14 residues long. Trimming removed 5 bases from V and 4 bases from J, with 17 bases in between. Germline CDR1 reads SQVTM; CDR2 reads ANQGSEA. The CDR3 reads CSVPRVAAGTEAFF. CDR3 DNA sequence: TGCAGCGTTCCCCGGGTGGCGGCGGGCACTGAAGCTTTCTTT.

This clone was seen only once. V is TRBV7-9 and J is TRBJ1-1; D is unclear. There are 14 residues in the CDR3. CDR1 and CDR2 from the germline V gene are SEHNR and FQNEAQ (reference sequence). V was cut by 3 bases and J by 0 bases, with 8 bases left in between. The CDR3 nucleotides read TGTGCCAGCAGCTTCCGCGAAATGAACACTGAAGCTTTCTTT. Translation gives CASSFREMNTEAFF.

DNA of the CDR3: TGTGCCAGCAACCCTGGGGGGAATCATGGCTACACCTTC. The encoded protein is CASNPGGNHGYTF. This chain uses TRBV25-1 with TRBJ1-2, with D tentatively TRBD1 (5 bases). Germline V gene sequence: CDR1 MGHDK, CDR2 SYGVNS. The V and J ends lost 7 bases and 6 bases respectively, with 15 bases between them. The CDR3 consists of 13 residues.

The CDR3 region is CASRTWGREPSGANVLTF. CDR3 coding DNA: TGTGCCTCTCGTACCTGGGGGAGGGAACCGTCTGGGGCCAACGTCCTGACTTTC. V gene TRBV27 combines with J gene TRBJ2-6, with 7 nucleotides matching TRBD2. Germline assignment: CDR1 MNHEY and CDR2 SMNVEV (reference sequence). V was pared by 11 bases and J by 1 base, with 17 bases of the junction left unmatched. The CDR3 runs to 18 residues.

This chain joins TRBV5-1 and TRBJ2-1; tentatively, D is TRBD1 (5 bases). Trimming left V 2 bases short and J 6 bases short, with 6 bases between. CDR3 length: 12 amino acids. Germline lookup yields CDR1 SGHRS and CDR2 YFSETQ. CDR3 sequence: CASSFTGNEQFF. The CDR3 bases are TGCGCCAGCAGCTTTACAGGCAATGAGCAGTTCTTC.

This sequence joins TRBV6-5 and TRBJ1-1, with no clear D. The CDR3 length is 16 residues. V was clipped by 2 bases and J by 1 base, with 14 bases between them. Germline V gene sequence: CDR1 MNHEY, CDR2 SVGAGI. The CDR3 loop reads CASSYGLPSGNTEAFF. CDR3 sequence (DNA): TGTGCCAGCAGTTACGGACTCCCATCCGGGAACACTGAAGCTTTCTTT.

This clone has only one observation. The chain couples TRBV7-9 to TRBJ2-5, with TRBD1 as a possible D gene (6 bases). Germline-derived CDR1 and CDR2 are SEHNR and FQNEAQ (reference sequence). This CDR3 is built from 15 residues. Trimming cost V 5 bases and J 3 bases, with 16 bases left between them. The CDR3: CASSDEPTGKETQYF. In nucleotides, the CDR3 is TGTGCCAGCAGCGATGAACCCACAGGGAAAGAGACCCAGTACTTC.

At least ten counts were recorded for this clone. Different DNA sequences within this sample yield the same CDR3. The CDR3 nucleotides read TGTGCCAGCAGTCTTACTAGCGGGGGCTACGAGCAGTACTTC. This gives the protein CASSLTSGGYEQYF. This chain connects TRBV27 to TRBJ2-7; 11 nucleotides align to TRBD2. Germline V CDR1 and CDR2: MNHEY, SMNVEV (reference sequence). With 5 bases clipped from V and 3 bases from J, the junction kept 3 bases outside the gene matches. There are 14 residues in the CDR3.

The sample holds a few counts of this clone. The chain couples TRBV7-9 to TRBJ1-1, with D maybe TRBD1 (6 bases). Germline lookup yields CDR1 SEHNR and CDR2 FQNEAQ (reference sequence). The CDR3 runs 13 residues. Trimming left V 5 bases short and J 7 bases short, with 14 bases between. In DNA, the CDR3 is TGTGCCAGCAGCCCGGACAGTCTCTTTGAAGCTTTCTTT. Amino acid sequence: CASSPDSLFEAFF.

This sequence joins TRBV6-5 and TRBJ1-3; the D gene is possibly TRBD1 (5 bases). The V end was cut by 0 bases, the J end by 0 bases, with 9 bases between. This CDR3 has 16 residues. Germline CDR1 and CDR2: MNHEY and SVGAGI. The CDR3 coding sequence is TGTGCCAGCAGTTACTCGGGGCTGGACTCTGGAAACACCATATATTTT. Protein: CASSYSGLDSGNTIYF.

This sequence joins TRBV11-2 and TRBJ2-4, with 8 bases lining up with TRBD1. CDR3 length: 14 amino acids. Germline-derived CDR1 and CDR2 are SGHAT and FQNNGV. After removal of 5 bases from V and 5 bases from J, the junction contained 5 bases not matched to a gene. In DNA, the CDR3 is TGTGCCAGCAGCCCCCGGGACAGGCAAAACATTCAGTACTTC. Translating gives CASSPRDRQNIQYF. The variable domain in full, completed from reference TRBV11-2 and TRBJ2-4, reads EAGVAQSPRYKIIEKRQSVAFWCNPISGHATLYWYQQILGQGPKLLIQFQNNGVVDDSQLPKDRFSAERLKGVDSTLKIQPAKLEDSAVYLCASSPRDRQNIQYFGAGTRLSVL.

This rearrangement joins TRBV28 to TRBJ2-5; TRBD1 aligns across 7 bases. With 9 bases clipped from V and 4 bases from J, the junction kept 11 bases outside the gene matches. Germline V gives CDR1 MDHEN, CDR2 SYDVKM. The CDR3 loop spans 14 amino acids. The CDR3 DNA follows: TGTGCCAGTAATACACAGGGGCCGGGAGAGACCCAGTACTTC. Its translation: CASNTQGPGETQYF.

The V and J genes are TRBV19 and TRBJ1-5; D is undetermined. The V and J ends lost 3 bases and 5 bases respectively, with 11 bases between them. CDR3 length: 14 amino acids. Germline-derived CDR1 and CDR2 are LNHDA and SQIVND (reference sequence). CDR3 DNA sequence: TGTGCCAGTAGTATCGGCAGGTTCGATCAGCCCCAGCATTTT. Protein sequence: CASSIGRFDQPQHF.

This sequence joins TRBV27 and TRBJ2-3, with a tentative D call TRBD2 (6 bases). Germline V CDR1 and CDR2: MNHEY, SMNVEV (reference sequence). The ends were cut back, 6 bases at V and 8 bases at J, with 15 bases in the middle. There are 13 residues in the CDR3. The DNA for the CDR3 is TGTGCCAGCAGATTGCCAGGGAGGACTACGCAGTATTTT. Its protein product is CASRLPGRTTQYF.

The chain carries TRBV7-9 and TRBJ1-2; maybe TRBD1 (6 bases). This CDR3 contains 15 residues. Looked up from germline, CDR1 is SEHNR and CDR2 is FQNEAQ (reference sequence). Trimming stripped 0 bases from V and 5 bases from J, with 13 bases between. CDR3 region: CASSLALGGSYGYTF. In DNA form, the CDR3 reads TGTGCCAGCAGCTTAGCGCTTGGGGGCTCATATGGCTACACCTTC.